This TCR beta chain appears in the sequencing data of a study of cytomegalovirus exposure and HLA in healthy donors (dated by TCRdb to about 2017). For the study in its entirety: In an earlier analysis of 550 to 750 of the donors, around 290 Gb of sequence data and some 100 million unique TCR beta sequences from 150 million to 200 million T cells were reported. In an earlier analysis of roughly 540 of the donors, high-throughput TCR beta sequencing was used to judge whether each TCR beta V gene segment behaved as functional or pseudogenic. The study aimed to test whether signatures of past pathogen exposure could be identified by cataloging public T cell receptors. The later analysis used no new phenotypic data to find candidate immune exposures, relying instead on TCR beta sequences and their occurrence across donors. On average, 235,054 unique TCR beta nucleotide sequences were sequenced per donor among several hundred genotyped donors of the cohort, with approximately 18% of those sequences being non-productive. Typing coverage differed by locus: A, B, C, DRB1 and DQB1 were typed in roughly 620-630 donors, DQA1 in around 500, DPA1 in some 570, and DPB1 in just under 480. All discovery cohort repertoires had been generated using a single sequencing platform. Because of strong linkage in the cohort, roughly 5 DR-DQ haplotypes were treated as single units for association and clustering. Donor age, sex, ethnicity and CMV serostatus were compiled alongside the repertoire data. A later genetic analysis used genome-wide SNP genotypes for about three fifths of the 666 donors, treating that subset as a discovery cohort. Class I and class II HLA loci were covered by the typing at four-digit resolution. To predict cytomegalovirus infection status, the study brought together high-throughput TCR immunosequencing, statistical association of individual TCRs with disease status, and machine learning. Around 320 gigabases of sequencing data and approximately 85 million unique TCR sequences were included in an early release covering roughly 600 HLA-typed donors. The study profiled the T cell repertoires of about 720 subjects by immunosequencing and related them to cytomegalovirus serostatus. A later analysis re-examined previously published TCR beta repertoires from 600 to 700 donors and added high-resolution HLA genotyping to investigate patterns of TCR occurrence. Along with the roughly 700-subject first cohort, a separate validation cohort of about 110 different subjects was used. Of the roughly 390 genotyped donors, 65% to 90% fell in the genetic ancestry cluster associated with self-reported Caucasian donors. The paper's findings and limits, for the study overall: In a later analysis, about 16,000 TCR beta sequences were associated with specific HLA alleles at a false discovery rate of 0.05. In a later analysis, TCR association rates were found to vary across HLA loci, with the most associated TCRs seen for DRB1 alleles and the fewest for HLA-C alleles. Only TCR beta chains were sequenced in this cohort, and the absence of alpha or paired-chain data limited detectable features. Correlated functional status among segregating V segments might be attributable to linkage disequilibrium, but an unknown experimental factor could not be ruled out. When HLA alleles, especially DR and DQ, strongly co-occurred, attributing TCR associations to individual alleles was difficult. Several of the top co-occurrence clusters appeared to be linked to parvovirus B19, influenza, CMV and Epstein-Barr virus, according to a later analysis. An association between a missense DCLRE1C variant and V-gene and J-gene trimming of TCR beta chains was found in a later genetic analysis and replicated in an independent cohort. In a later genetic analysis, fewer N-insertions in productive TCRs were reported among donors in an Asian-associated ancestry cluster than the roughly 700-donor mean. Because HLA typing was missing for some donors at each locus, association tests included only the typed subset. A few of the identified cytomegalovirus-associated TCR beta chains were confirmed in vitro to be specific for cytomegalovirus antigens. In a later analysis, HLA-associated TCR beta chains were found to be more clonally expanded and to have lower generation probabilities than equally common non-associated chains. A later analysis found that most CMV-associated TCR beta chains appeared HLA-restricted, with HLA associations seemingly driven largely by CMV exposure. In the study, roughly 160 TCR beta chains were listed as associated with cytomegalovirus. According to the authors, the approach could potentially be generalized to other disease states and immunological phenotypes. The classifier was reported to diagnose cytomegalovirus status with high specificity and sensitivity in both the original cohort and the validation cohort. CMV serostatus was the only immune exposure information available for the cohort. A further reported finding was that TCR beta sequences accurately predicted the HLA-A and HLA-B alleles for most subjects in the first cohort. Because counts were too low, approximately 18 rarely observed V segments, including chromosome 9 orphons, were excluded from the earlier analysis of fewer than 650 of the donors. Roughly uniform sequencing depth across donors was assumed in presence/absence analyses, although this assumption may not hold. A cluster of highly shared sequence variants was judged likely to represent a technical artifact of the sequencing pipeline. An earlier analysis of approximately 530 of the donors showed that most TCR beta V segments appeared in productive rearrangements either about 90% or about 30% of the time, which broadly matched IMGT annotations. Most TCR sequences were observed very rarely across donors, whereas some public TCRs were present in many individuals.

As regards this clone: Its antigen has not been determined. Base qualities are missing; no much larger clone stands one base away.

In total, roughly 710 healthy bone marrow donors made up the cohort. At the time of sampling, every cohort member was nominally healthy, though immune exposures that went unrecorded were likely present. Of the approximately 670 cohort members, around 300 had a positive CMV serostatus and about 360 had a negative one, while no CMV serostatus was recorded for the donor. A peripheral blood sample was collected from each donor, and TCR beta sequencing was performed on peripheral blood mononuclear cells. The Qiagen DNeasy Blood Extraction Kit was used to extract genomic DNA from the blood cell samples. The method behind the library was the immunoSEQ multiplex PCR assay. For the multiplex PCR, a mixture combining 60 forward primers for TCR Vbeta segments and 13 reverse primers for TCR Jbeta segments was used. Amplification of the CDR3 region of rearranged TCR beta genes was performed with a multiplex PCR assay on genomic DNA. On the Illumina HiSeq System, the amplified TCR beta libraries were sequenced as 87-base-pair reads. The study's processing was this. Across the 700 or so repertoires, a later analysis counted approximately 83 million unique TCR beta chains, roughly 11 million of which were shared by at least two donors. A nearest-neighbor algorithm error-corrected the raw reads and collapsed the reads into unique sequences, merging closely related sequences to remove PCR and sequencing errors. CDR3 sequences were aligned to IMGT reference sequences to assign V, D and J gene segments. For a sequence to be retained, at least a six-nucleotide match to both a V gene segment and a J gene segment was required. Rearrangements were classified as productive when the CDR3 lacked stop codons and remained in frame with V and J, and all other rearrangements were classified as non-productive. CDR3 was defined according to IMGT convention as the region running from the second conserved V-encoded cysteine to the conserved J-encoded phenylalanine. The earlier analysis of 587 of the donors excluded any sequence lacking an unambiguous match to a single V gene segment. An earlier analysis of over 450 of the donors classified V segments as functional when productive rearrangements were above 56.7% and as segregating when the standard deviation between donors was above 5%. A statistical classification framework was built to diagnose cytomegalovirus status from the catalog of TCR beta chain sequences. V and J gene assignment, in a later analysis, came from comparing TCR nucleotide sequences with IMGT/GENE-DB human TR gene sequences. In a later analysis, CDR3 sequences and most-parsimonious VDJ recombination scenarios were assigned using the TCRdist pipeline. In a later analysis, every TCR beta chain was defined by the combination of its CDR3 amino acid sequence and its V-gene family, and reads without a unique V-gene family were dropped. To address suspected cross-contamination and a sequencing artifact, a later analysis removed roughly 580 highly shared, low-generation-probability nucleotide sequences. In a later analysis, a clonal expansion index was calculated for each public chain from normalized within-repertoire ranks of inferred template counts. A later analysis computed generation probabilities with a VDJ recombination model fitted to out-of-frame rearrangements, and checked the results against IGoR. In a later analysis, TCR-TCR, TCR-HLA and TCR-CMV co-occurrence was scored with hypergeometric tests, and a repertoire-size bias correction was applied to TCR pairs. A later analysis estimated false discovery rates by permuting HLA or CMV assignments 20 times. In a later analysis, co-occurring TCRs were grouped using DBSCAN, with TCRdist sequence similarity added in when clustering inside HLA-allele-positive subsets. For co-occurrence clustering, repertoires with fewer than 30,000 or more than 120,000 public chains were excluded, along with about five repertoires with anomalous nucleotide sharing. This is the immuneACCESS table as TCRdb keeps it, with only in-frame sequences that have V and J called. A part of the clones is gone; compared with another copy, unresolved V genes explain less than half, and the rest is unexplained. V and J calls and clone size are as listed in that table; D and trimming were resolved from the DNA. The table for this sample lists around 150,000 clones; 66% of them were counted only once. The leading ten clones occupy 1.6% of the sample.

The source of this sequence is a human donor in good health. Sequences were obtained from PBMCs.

The nucleotide sequence is TGTGCCAGCAGCCCCGGGACTAGCAGATACACAGATACGCAGTATTTT. Its amino acids are CASSPGTSRYTDTQYF. The chain couples TRBV11-3 to TRBJ2-3; TRBD2 fits 9 bases in the junction. Trimmed from V: 5 bases; trimmed from J: 2 bases; junction bases lacking a gene match: 8. CDR1 is given as SGHNT and CDR2 as YENEEA, both from the germline V gene. Spanning cysteine to phenylalanine, the CDR3 consists of 16 amino acids. Only CDR3 DNA is held: 48 bases, read in frame from base 1.